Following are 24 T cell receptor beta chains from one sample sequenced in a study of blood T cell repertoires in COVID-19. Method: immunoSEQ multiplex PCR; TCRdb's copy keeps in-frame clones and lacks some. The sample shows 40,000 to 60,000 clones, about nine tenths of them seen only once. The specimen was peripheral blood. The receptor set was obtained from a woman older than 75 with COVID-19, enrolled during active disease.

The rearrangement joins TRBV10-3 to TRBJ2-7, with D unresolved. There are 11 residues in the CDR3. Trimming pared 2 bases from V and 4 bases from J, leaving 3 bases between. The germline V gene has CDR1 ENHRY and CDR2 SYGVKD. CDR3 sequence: CAISELYEQYF. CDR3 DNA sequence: TGTGCCATCAGTGAGCTTTACGAGCAGTACTTC.

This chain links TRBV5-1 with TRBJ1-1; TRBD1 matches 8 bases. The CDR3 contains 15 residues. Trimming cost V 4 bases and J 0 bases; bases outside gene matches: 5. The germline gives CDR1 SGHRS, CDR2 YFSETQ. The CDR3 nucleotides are TGCGCCAGCAGCATCACAGGGGGAATGAACACTGAAGCTTTCTTT. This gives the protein CASSITGGMNTEAFF.

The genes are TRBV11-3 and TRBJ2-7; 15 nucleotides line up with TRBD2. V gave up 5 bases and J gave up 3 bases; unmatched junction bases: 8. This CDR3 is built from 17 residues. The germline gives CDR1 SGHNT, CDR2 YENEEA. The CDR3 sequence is CASSLRTSGGDYYEQYF. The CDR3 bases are TGTGCCAGCAGCCTCCGGACTAGCGGGGGGGATTACTACGAGCAGTACTTC. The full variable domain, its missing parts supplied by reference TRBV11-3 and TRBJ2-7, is EAGVVQSPRYKIIEKKQPVAFWCNPISGHNTLYWYLQNLGQGPELLIRYENEEAVDDSQLPKDRFSAERLKGVDSTLKIQPAELGDSAVYLCASSLRTSGGDYYEQYFGPGTRLTVT.

The CDR3 DNA reads TGTGCCAGCAGTTCCTACAGGGTCCACGAGCAGTACTTC. It translates to CASSSYRVHEQYF. The chain recombines TRBV28 with TRBJ2-7, with a possible D match to TRBD1 (6 bases). Trimming shortened V by 4 bases and J by 5 bases, and 12 bases separated the two germline ends. Germline loops: CDR1 MDHEN, CDR2 SYDVKM. The CDR3 sequence is 13 residues long.

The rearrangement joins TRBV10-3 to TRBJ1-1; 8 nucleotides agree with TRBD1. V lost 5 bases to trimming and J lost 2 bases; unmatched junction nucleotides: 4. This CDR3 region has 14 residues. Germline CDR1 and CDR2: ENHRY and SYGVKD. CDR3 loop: CAISFQGANTEAFF. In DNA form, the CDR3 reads TGTGCCATCAGTTTCCAGGGGGCCAACACTGAAGCTTTCTTT.

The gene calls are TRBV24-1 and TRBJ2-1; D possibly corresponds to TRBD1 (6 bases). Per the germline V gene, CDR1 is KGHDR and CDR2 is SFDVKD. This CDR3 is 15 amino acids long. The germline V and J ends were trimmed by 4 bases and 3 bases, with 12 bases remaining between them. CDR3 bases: TGTGCCACCAGTGACCCGGGACAAATCTACAATGAGCAGTTCTTC. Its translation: CATSDPGQIYNEQFF.

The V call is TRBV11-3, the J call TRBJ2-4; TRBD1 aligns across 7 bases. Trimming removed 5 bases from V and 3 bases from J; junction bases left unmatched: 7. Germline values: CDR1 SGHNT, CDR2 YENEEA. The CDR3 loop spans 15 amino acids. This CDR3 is CASSLTGDGKNIQYF. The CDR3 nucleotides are TGTGCCAGCAGCCTTACAGGGGACGGCAAAAACATTCAGTACTTC. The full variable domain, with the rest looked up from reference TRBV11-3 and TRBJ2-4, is EAGVVQSPRYKIIEKKQPVAFWCNPISGHNTLYWYLQNLGQGPELLIRYENEEAVDDSQLPKDRFSAERLKGVDSTLKIQPAELGDSAVYLCASSLTGDGKNIQYFGAGTRLSVL.

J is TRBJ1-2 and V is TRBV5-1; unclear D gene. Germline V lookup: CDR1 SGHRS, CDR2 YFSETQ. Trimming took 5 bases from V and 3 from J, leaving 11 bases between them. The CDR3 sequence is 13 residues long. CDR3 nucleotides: TGCGCCAGCAGTTCCGGGAGGGACTATGGCTACACCTTC. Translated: CASSSGRDYGYTF.

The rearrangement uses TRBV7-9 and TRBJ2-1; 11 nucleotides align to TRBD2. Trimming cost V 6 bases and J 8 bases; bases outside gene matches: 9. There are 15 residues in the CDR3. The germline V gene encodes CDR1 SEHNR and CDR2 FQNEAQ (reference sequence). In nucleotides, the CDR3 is TGTGCCAGCAGTATAGCGGGGGGGCCCAGTGATGAGCAGTTCTTC. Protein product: CASSIAGGPSDEQFF.

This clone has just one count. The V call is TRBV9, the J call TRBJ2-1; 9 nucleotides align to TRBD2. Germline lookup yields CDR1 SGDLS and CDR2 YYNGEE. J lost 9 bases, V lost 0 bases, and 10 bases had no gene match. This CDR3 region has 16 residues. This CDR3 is CASSVGGLAGIGEQFF. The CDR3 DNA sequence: TGTGCCAGCAGCGTAGGGGGGCTAGCGGGGATTGGTGAGCAGTTCTTC.

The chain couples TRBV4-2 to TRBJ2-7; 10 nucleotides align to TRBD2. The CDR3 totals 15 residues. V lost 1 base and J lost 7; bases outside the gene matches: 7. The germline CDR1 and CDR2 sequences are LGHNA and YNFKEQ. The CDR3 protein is CASSQGAGGPREQYF. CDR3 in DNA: TGTGCCAGCAGCCAAGGAGCGGGAGGGCCGAGGGAGCAGTACTTC.

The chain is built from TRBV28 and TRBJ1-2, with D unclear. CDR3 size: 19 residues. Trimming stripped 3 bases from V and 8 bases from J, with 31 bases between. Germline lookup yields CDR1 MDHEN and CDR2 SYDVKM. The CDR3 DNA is TGTGCCAGCAGTTTCAAGGGTTGGAACGCGGGCACTGGTTCGCGGGGCTACACCTTC. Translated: CASSFKGWNAGTGSRGYTF.

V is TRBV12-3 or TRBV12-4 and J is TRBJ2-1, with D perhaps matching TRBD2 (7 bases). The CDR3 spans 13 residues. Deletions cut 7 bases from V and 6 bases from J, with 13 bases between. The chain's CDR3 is CASTRGGGNEQFF. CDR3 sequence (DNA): TGTGCCAGCACCAGGGGAGGGGGCAATGAGCAGTTCTTC.

CDR3: CASSLQGGAQPQHF. The CDR3 DNA reads as TGTGCCAGCAGCTTACAAGGGGGCGCTCAGCCCCAGCATTTT. The genes are TRBV7-8 and TRBJ1-5; 7 nucleotides agree with TRBD1. After removal of 2 bases from V and 6 bases from J, the junction contained 4 bases not matched to a gene. The germline V gene encodes CDR1 SGHVS and CDR2 FQNEAQ. The CDR3 totals 14 residues.

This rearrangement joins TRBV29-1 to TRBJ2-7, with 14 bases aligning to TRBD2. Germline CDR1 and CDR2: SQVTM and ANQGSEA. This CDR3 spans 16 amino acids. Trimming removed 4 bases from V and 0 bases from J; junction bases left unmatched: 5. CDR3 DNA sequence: TGCAGCGTTGGGGGACTAGCGGGGGTCCTCTCCTACGAGCAGTACTTC. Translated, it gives CSVGGLAGVLSYEQYF.

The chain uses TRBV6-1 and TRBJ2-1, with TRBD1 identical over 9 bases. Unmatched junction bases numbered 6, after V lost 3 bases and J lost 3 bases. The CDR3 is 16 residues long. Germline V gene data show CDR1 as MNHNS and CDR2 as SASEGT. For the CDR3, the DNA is TGTGCCAGCAGTGACCCCGGACAGGGGCTCTACAATGAGCAGTTCTTC. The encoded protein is CASSDPGQGLYNEQFF.

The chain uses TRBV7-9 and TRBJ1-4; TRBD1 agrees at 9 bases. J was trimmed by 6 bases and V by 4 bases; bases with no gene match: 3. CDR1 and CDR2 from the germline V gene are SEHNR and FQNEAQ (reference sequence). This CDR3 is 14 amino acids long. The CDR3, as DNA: TGTGCCAGCAGCTCCTGGACAGGGGATGAAAAACTGTTTTTT. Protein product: CASSSWTGDEKLFF. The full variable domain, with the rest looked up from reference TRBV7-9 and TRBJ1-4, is DTGVSQNPRHKITKRGQNVTFRCDPISEHNRLYWYRQTLGQGPEFLTYFQNEAQLEKSRLLSDRFSAERPKGSFSTLEIQRTEQGDSAMYLCASSSWTGDEKLFFGSGTQLSVL.

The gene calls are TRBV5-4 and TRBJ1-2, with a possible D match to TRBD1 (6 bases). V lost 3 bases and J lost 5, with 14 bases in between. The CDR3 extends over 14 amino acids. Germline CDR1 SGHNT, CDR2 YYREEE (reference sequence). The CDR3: CASSSRGAQYGYTF. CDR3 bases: TGTGCCAGCAGCTCCCGGGGGGCGCAGTATGGCTACACCTTC.

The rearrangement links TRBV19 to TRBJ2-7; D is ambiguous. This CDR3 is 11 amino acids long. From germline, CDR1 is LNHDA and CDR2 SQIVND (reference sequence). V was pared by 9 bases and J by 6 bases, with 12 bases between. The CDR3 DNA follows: TGTGCCAGCGCCTCCGGGTTCGAGCAGTACTTC. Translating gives CASASGFEQYF.

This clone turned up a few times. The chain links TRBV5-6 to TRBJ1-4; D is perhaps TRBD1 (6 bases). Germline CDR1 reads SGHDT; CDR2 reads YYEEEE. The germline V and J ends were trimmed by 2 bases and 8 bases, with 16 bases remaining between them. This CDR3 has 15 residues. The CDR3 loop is CASSLQGLQREKLFF. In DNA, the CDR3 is TGTGCCAGCAGCTTACAGGGTCTTCAGCGGGAAAAACTGTTTTTT.

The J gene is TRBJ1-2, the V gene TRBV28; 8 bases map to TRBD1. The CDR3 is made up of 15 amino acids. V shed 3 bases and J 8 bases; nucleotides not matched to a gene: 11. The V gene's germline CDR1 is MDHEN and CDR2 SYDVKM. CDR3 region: CASSFRRGRIYGYTF. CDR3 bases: TGTGCCAGCAGTTTTCGCAGGGGGCGGATATACGGCTACACCTTC.

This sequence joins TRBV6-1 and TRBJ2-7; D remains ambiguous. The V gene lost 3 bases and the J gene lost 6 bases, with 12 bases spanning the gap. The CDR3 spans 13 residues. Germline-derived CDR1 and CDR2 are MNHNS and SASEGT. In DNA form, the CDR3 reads TGTGCCAGCAGTGACGTGCGGCGTCGCGAGCAGTACTTC. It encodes CASSDVRRREQYF.

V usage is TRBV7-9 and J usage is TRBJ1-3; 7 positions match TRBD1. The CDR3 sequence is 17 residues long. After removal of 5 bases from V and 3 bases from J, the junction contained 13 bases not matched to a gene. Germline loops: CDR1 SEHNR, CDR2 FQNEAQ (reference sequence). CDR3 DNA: TGTGCCAGCAGCCTTCCGACCGGGACAGTGATTGGAAACACCATATATTTT. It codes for CASSLPTGTVIGNTIYF. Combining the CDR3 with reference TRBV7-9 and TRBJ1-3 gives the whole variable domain DTGVSQNPRHKITKRGQNVTFRCDPISEHNRLYWYRQTLGQGPEFLTYFQNEAQLEKSRLLSDRFSAERPKGSFSTLEIQRTEQGDSAMYLCASSLPTGTVIGNTIYFGEGSWLTVV.

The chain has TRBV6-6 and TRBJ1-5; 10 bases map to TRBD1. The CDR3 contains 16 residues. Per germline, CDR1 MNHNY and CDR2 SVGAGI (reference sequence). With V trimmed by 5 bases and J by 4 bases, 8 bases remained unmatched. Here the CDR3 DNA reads TGTGCCAGCAGTCCCGGGACAGGGGTAAAAAATCAGCCCCAGCATTTT. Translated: CASSPGTGVKNQPQHF.